A selection of T cell receptor beta chains follows, all from one sample in a study of Ad26.COV2.S vaccination and SARS-CoV-2 variants. The repertoire was sequenced with immunoSEQ multiplex PCR; TCRdb's copy has only in-frame clones and lacks some. Here the sample spans 200,000 to 300,000 clones, around 87% being singletons. The sequencing here drew on peripheral blood, taken in a trial of Ad26.COV2.S vaccine versus placebo. Source of these receptors: a person aged 18-60 years who received the Ad26.COV2.S COVID-19 vaccine or a placebo. Both conserved end residues are part of each CDR3. D genes are given only for firm matches.

d_gene	j_gene	v_gene	CDR3aa	CDR3nt
NA	TRBJ2-5	TRBV7-2	CASSPLGGGGIGSRETQYF	TGTGCCAGCAGCCCCTTAGGTGGGGGAGGTATTGGGAGCCGAGAGACCCAGTACTTC
NA	TRBJ2-5	TRBV2	CASTRQETQYF	TGTGCCAGCACACGCCAAGAGACCCAGTACTTC
NA	TRBJ1-1	TRBV28	CASSRPGTVNTEAFF	TGTGCCAGCAGCCGTCCCGGGACCGTGAACACTGAAGCTTTCTTT
NA	TRBJ2-5	TRBV7-7	CASSLVGTRETQYF	TGTGCTAGCAGCTTAGTAGGCACCCGGGAGACCCAGTACTTC
NA	TRBJ1-6	TRBV6-2/TRBV6-3	CASNPAGAPLHF	TGTGCCAGCAACCCGGCAGGGGCACCCCTCCACTTT
NA	TRBJ2-6	TRBV7-6	CASSLGSGQEFSGANVLTF	TGTGCCAGCAGCTTAGGATCGGGACAAGAATTCTCTGGGGCCAACGTCCTGACTTTC
NA	TRBJ1-2	TRBV5-6	CASSTDTYGYTF	TGTGCCAGCAGCACCGACACCTATGGCTACACCTTC
NA	TRBJ2-7	TRBV2	CASRAGHSYEQYF	TGTGCCAGCAGGGCAGGACACTCCTACGAGCAGTACTTC
NA	TRBJ1-4	TRBV4-1	CASSQVGQREKLFF	TGCGCCAGCAGCCAAGTTGGCCAGCGGGAAAAACTGTTTTTT
NA	TRBJ1-5	TRBV9	CASSTGAAVNQPQHF	TGTGCCAGCAGCACAGGAGCGGCAGTGAATCAGCCCCAGCATTTT
NA	TRBJ2-7	TRBV10-3	CAISGGTPSYEQYF	TGTGCCATCAGTGGGGGGACGCCCTCCTACGAGCAGTACTTC